This TCR beta chain derives from a study of T-cell memory formation after mild COVID-19. V lost 4 bases, J lost 8 bases, and 13 bases lay in between. Germline-derived CDR1 and CDR2 are SGDLS and YYNGEE. This CDR3 contains 13 residues. Broader study findings: A second wave expanding day 15 to 37 was CD4+-biased; contracting clones were balanced.

TCRdb reprocessed the 5' RACE reads with MiXCR, giving one entry per CDR3 protein. The repertoire consists of more than 150,000 distinct CDR3 sequences, with under 14% occurring once and the leading ten covering approximately 3.4%. This clonotype was counted at least ten times. The antigen is unknown. The specimen sequenced was PBMCs or a T cell subset sorted from them (not recorded which). This clonotype was obtained from a man in his late teens or twenties who had mild COVID-19 (a few samples of this study predate the infection). Cell type and time point are not known. The rearrangement links TRBV9 to TRBJ2-1; tentative D call: TRBD2 (7 bases). The CDR3, as DNA: TGTGCCAGCAGCTCAGAGGGGGGGTATGAGCAGTTCTTC. Protein sequence: CASSSEGGYEQFF.